The TCR beta chain described here comes from a study of T-cell reconstitution after alpha-beta-depleted transplantation in children. The library targeted TCRbeta and was prepared with unique molecular identifiers. TCRdb processed the PCR reads anew with MiXCR; each CDR3 protein has one entry. The sample shows around 700,000 distinct CDR3 sequences, around 12% of them seen only once. Trimming left V 8 bases short and J 0 bases short, with 5 bases between. CDR3 length: 12 residues. The V gene is TRBV12-3 or TRBV12-4, the J gene TRBJ2-1; D call uncertain. The TCR sequence derives from a girl aged 2 to 10 with congenital amegakaryocytic thrombocytopenia, due to receive a stem cell transplant. Sequencing was performed on PBMCs, taken before TCRalphabeta/CD19-depleted stem cell transplant. This chain's CDR3 is CASCCSYNEQFF. The CDR3 coding sequence is TGTGCCAGCTGCTGCTCCTACAATGAGCAGTTCTTC.